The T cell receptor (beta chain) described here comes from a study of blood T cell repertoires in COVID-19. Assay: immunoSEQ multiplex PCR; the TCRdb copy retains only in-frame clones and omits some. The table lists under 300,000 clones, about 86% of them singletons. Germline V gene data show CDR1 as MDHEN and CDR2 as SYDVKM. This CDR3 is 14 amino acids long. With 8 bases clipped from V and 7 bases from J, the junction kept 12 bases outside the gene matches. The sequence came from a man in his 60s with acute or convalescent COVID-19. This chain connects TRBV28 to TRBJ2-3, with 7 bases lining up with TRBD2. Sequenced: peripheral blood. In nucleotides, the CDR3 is TGTGCCAGCCTGGGGCGGGAGAGGTGGTATACGCAGTATTTT. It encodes CASLGRERWYTQYF. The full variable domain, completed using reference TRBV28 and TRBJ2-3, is DVKVTQSSRYLVKRTGEKVFLECVQDMDHENMFWYRQDPGLGLRLIYFSYDVKMKEKGDIPEGYSVSREKKERFSLILESASTNQTSMYLCASLGRERWYTQYFGPGTRLTVL.